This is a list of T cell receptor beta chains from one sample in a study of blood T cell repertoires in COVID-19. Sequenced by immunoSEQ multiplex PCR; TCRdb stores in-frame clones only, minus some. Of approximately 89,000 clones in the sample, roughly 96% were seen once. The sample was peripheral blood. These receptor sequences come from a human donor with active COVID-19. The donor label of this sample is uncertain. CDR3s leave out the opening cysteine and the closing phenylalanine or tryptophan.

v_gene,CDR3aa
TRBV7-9,ASSQSGGPYNEQF
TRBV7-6,ASSLWDRGSGNTIY
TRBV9,ASSVGSSNEQF
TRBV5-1,ASSLGDSVNQPQH
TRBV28,ASSTDRGPPYEQY
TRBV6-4,ASSDGQGGYT
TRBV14,ASSQAGADTQY
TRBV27,ASSRLAGVGSTGELF
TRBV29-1,SVDSGGAGELF
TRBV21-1,ASSKQRTPIPGPLH
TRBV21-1,ASTQRKDRGPVSYEQY
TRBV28,ASSLRRGRNYEQY